This TCR beta chain was sequenced during a study of blood T cell repertoires in COVID-19. Study information: Specimens from acute and convalescent COVID-19 originated in the United States, Italy and Spain. In each case, the material was cDNA or gDNA derived from T cells, B-cell-depleted T cells, or PBMCs.

This CDR3 has 17 amino acids. V lost 1 base and J lost 0, with 10 bases in between. Per the germline V gene, CDR1 is LNHNV and CDR2 is YYDKDF (reference sequence). Original processing notes: Amplifying reference gene primers gave estimates of nucleated cell counts. Generated by immunoSEQ multiplex PCR, the TCRdb table keeps only in-frame clones and is missing some. V, J and clone size derive from that table, while D and trimming were established from the DNA sequence. The repertoire holds approximately 210,000 clones, with about 88% as singletons. This chain uses TRBV15 with TRBJ1-6; no firm D call. This receptor was taken from a human donor in a cohort sampled during active COVID-19. Input material: peripheral blood. CDR3 nucleotides: TGTGCCACCAGCAGAGCCAGGCTTCCCTCCTATAATTCACCCCTCCACTTT. This sequence encodes CATSRARLPSYNSPLHF. The full variable domain, completed using reference TRBV15 and TRBJ1-6, is DAMVIQNPRYQVTQFGKPVTLSCSQTLNHNVMYWYQQKSSQAPKLLFHYYDKDFNNEADTPDNFQSRRPNTSFCFLDIRSPGLGDTAMYLCATSRARLPSYNSPLHFGNGTRLTVT.